Each of the 9 T cell receptor beta chains below was sequenced from the same sample in a study of blood T cell repertoires in COVID-19. Clones were read by immunoSEQ multiplex PCR, and TCRdb kept only the in-frame ones, dropping some. Of around 250,000 clones in the sample, around 89% were seen once. The specimen sequenced was peripheral blood. Receptor source: a woman between 55 and 75 years old with COVID-19, enrolled during active disease.

The J gene is TRBJ2-5, the V gene TRBV24-1, with a weak D call TRBD2 (6 bases). Germline V gene lookup returns CDR1 KGHDR and CDR2 SFDVKD. The CDR3 loop spans 16 amino acids. Deletions cut 1 base from V and 2 bases from J, with 13 bases between. CDR3 amino acids: CATSDFTRLVQETQYF. The CDR3 DNA reads as TGTGCCACCAGTGATTTTACCCGACTAGTACAAGAGACCCAGTACTTC.

The chain joins TRBV9 to TRBJ1-2, with TRBD1 matching over 8 bases. The germline V gene encodes CDR1 SGDLS and CDR2 YYNGEE. This CDR3 has 15 amino acids. The V and J ends lost 1 base and 7 bases, in that order; junction bases with no gene match: 9. In DNA, the CDR3 is TGTGCCAGCAGCGTACCCGACCAGGGGGCTCCTGGCTACACCTTC. Its translation is CASSVPDQGAPGYTF.

The rearrangement links TRBV13 to TRBJ2-3, with 7 bases identical to TRBD1. The germline V gene has CDR1 PRHDT and CDR2 FYEKMQ (reference sequence). V lost 5 bases and J lost 2; bases outside the gene matches: 7. This CDR3 spans 15 amino acids. The CDR3 DNA sequence: TGTGCCAGCAGCCCGGACAGGTCCGTCACAGATACGCAGTATTTT. It encodes CASSPDRSVTDTQYF. Variable domain in full (rest from reference TRBV13 and TRBJ2-3): AAGVIQSPRHLIKEKRETATLKCYPIPRHDTVYWYQQGPGQDPQFLISFYEKMQSDKGSIPDRFSAQQFSDYHSELNMSSLELGDSALYFCASSPDRSVTDTQYFGPGTRLTVL.

The chain uses TRBV11-2 and TRBJ2-5, with a weak D call TRBD1 (6 bases). Germline V gives CDR1 SGHAT, CDR2 FQNNGV. CDR3 length: 16 residues. The V end was cut by 5 bases, the J end by 5 bases, with 21 bases between. Written as DNA, the CDR3 is TGTGCCAGCAGCCAACTAGGGACAAAAACGGGGGAGACCCAGTACTTC. This gives the protein CASSQLGTKTGETQYF.

The chain links TRBV5-1 to TRBJ2-2; 7 bases map to TRBD1. Germline-derived CDR1 and CDR2 are SGHRS and YFSETQ. CDR3 length equals 16 residues. Losses at the gene ends were 0 bases for V and 0 bases for J; bases not matched to a gene: 2. The CDR3 spells CASSLAQGANTGELFF. The CDR3 bases are TGCGCCAGCAGCTTGGCCCAGGGGGCGAACACCGGGGAGCTGTTTTTT.

This chain uses TRBV6-2 or TRBV6-3 with TRBJ2-5, with 10 bases that match TRBD2. Per the germline V gene, CDR1 is MNHEY and CDR2 is SVGEGT. This CDR3 comprises 14 residues. With 5 bases clipped from V and 5 bases from J, the junction kept 5 bases outside the gene matches. The CDR3 DNA reads TGTGCCAGCAGTAGAGCGGGGGGGCTTGAGACCCAGTACTTC. Translation gives CASSRAGGLETQYF.

As for this clone: Other DNA sequences within the sample encode an identical CDR3. V is TRBV5-6 and J is TRBJ1-2; 7 bases match TRBD1. The V and J ends lost 3 bases and 5 bases, in that order; junction bases with no gene match: 1. The CDR3 is 12 residues long. In germline, CDR1 is SGHDT, CDR2 YYEEEE. CDR3 sequence: CASSSTGYGYTF. The CDR3, as DNA: TGTGCCAGCAGCTCGACAGGGTATGGCTACACCTTC.

The V and J genes are TRBV23-1 and TRBJ2-5; TRBD1 agrees at 9 bases. TRBV23-1 is sorted into the ORF group, with uncertain function. J gave up 6 bases and V 1 base, and 9 bases lay outside the gene matches. The CDR3 sequence is 16 residues long. CDR3 bases: TGCGCCAGCAGTCAATTTCTACACAGGGGGCGAAAGACCCAGTACTTC. Amino acids: CASSQFLHRGRKTQYF.

The V and J genes are TRBV27 and TRBJ2-6, with D perhaps matching TRBD1 (5 bases). The CDR3 runs to 20 residues. Germline V gene sequence: CDR1 MNHEY, CDR2 SMNVEV (reference sequence). Between the trimmed V and J ends, which lost 5 bases and 0 bases, there was a span of 23 bases. CDR3 protein: CASSPYQQVRRPSGANVLTF. CDR3 nucleotide sequence: TGTGCCAGCAGTCCATACCAACAGGTCCGTCGACCCTCTGGGGCCAACGTCCTGACTTTC. Full variable domain (missing parts from reference TRBV27 and TRBJ2-6): EAQVTQNPRYLITVTGKKLTVTCSQNMNHEYMSWYRQDPGLGLRQIYYSMNVEVTDKGDVPEGYKVSRKEKRNFPLILESPSPNQTSLYFCASSPYQQVRRPSGANVLTFGAGSRLTVL.